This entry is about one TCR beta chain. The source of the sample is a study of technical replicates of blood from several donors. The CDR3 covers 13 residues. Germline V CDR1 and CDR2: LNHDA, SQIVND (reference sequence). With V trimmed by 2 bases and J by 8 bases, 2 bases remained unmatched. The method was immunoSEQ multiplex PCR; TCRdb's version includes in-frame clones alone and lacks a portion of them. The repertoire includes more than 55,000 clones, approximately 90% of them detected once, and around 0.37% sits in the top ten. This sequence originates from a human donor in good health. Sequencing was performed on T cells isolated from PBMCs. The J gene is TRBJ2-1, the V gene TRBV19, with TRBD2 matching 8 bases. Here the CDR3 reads CASSIRREDEQFF. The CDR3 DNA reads TGTGCCAGTAGTATACGGCGGGAGGATGAGCAGTTCTTC.